The 11 T cell receptor beta chains presented below share a single source sample, sequenced in a study of T-cell memory formation after mild COVID-19. TCRdb recomputed calls from the 5' RACE reads with MiXCR, one row per CDR3 protein. The sample has under 450,000 distinct CDR3 sequences; 23% are singletons. The sequencing sample was made of PBMCs or a T cell subset sorted from them (not recorded which). Receptors originate from an adult woman who had mild COVID-19 (a few samples of this study predate the infection). Cell type and time point are not known.

J is TRBJ2-7 and V is TRBV4-1, with unresolved D. Germline V lookup: CDR1 MGHRA, CDR2 YSYEKL. Trimming took off 3 bases at V and 7 bases at J, with 13 bases between the two ends. The CDR3 has 13 residues. In DNA, the CDR3 is TGCGCCAGCAGCCAGTTCCAAAAGGGTGAGCAGTACTTC. It specifies CASSQFQKGEQYF.

The J gene is TRBJ2-1, the V gene TRBV6-2 or TRBV6-3; the match to TRBD2 covers 7 bases. CDR3 length: 17 amino acids. The V segment lost 7 bases and the J segment 7 bases; nucleotides outside the gene matches: 19. Looked up from germline, CDR1 is MNHEY and CDR2 is SVGEGT. The CDR3 bases are TGTGCCAGCACTCCCGCCGGAGCGGGAATAAATAGGAATGAGCAGTTCTTC. Residues: CASTPAGAGINRNEQFF.

A few counts support this clonotype. The chain uses TRBV11-3 and TRBJ2-1, with 15 positions matching TRBD2. The CDR3 is 18 amino acids. Germline CDR1 SGHNT, CDR2 YENEEA. The V gene end was trimmed by 5 bases and the J gene end by 8 bases; junction bases not matched to a gene: 13. This chain's CDR3 is CASSLGLAGGVCWDEQFF. The CDR3 nucleotides are TGTGCCAGCAGCCTCGGACTAGCGGGGGGGGTCTGTTGGGATGAGCAGTTCTTC.

The V gene is TRBV27, the J gene TRBJ1-1, with 8 bases fitting TRBD1. J was trimmed by 11 bases and V by 4 bases; bases with no gene match: 12. CDR3 size: 14 residues. Germline CDR1 and CDR2: MNHEY and SMNVEV (reference sequence). For the CDR3, the DNA is TGTGCCAGCAGTTCCGCGGGGACAGGTCGATGGGCTTTCTTT. Translating gives CASSSAGTGRWAFF.

This clonotype was observed a handful of times. The V and J genes are TRBV20-1 and TRBJ1-1; D might be TRBD1 (5 bases). The CDR3 covers 14 residues. Trimming left V 3 bases short and J 4 bases short, with 15 bases between. Germline CDR1 reads DFQATT; CDR2 reads SNEGSKA (reference sequence). CDR3 nucleotides: TGCAGTGCTAGCCGGGACCCCGTTAGCACTGAAGCTTTCTTT. It codes for CSASRDPVSTEAFF.

This chain uses TRBV7-9 with TRBJ2-7; TRBD1 agrees at 7 bases. This CDR3 has 18 amino acids. V dropped 4 bases and J dropped 4; count of bases not matched to a gene: 19. CDR1 and CDR2 from the germline V gene are SEHNR and FQNEAQ (reference sequence). CDR3 region: CASSSLGGQEARPYEQYF. The CDR3 nucleotides are TGTGCCAGCAGCTCCCTTGGCGGACAGGAAGCTCGACCATACGAGCAGTACTTC.

The CDR3 bases are TGTGCCAGCAGCCAACTAGCGGGAGATTTGGATGAGCAGTTCTTC. Translation gives CASSQLAGDLDEQFF. The chain joins TRBV4-2 to TRBJ2-1, with 10 bases that match TRBD2. The germline CDR1 and CDR2 sequences are LGHNA and YNFKEQ. The V and J ends lost 2 bases and 8 bases, in that order; junction bases with no gene match: 6. This CDR3 spans 15 amino acids.

This clonotype was seen a few times. The chain uses TRBV5-1 and TRBJ2-2; D is uncertain. Trimming took 2 bases from V and 0 from J, leaving 8 bases between them. Germline CDR1 reads SGHRS; CDR2 reads YFSETQ. The CDR3 has 15 amino acids. CDR3 sequence: CASSLEESNTGELFF. The CDR3 bases are TGCGCCAGCAGCTTAGAGGAGTCGAACACCGGGGAGCTGTTTTTT.

CDR3 nucleotide sequence: TGTGCCAGCAGCTTATTGTCTAGCGGGAGACTCGGCTCCTACAATGAGCAGTTCTTC. This encodes CASSLLSSGRLGSYNEQFF. The chain recombines TRBV7-2 with TRBJ2-1; 10 bases line up with TRBD2. The ends lost 2 bases at V and 0 bases at J; junction bases unmatched: 10. CDR1 SGHTA and CDR2 FQGNSA come from the germline V gene. The CDR3 extends over 19 amino acids.

This clonotype was observed a few times. The V and J genes are TRBV6-5 and TRBJ2-4; D call uncertain. From germline, CDR1 is MNHEY and CDR2 SVGAGI. V dropped 3 bases and J dropped 0 bases, with 12 bases sitting between them. The CDR3 totals 16 residues. The CDR3 loop is CASSYGQTLAKNIQYF. CDR3 nucleotide sequence: TGTGCCAGCAGTTATGGGCAGACTCTAGCCAAAAACATTCAGTACTTC.

This clonotype was found a few times. The CDR3 nucleotides are TGTGCCAGCAGCCAATCGGTCGATGGGACTGAAGCTTTCTTT. This translates into CASSQSVDGTEAFF. The chain links TRBV3-1 to TRBJ1-1; D is unclear. V was trimmed by 2 bases and J by 5 bases, leaving 12 bases between them. In germline, CDR1 is LGHDT, CDR2 YNNKEL (reference sequence). This CDR3 spans 14 amino acids. Variable domain in full (rest from reference TRBV3-1 and TRBJ1-1): DTAVSQTPKYLVTQMGNDKSIKCEQNLGHDTMYWYKQDSKKFLKIMFSYNNKELIINETVPNRFSPKSPDKAHLNLHINSLELGDSAVYFCASSQSVDGTEAFFGQGTRLTVV.